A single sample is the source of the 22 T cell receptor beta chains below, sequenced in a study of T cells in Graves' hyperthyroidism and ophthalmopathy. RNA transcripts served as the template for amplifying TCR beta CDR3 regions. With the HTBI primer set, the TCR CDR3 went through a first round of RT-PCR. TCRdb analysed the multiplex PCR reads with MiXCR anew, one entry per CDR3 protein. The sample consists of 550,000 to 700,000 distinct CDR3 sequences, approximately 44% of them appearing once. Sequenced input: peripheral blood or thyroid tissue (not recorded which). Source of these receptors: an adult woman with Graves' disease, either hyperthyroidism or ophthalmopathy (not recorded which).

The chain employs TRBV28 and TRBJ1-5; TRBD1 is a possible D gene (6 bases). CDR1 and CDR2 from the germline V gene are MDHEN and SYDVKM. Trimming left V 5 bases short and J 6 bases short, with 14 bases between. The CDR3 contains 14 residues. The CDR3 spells CASSDGGAGQPQHF. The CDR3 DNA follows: TGTGCCAGCAGTGATGGGGGGGCGGGTCAGCCCCAGCATTTT.

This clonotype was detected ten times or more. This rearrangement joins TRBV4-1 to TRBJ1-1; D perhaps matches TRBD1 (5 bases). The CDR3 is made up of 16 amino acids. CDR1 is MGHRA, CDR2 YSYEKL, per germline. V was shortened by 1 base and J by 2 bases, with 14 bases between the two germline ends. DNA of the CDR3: TGCGCCAGCAGCCAAGTGATTTGGGGACGAAACACTGAAGCTTTCTTT. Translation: CASSQVIWGRNTEAFF.

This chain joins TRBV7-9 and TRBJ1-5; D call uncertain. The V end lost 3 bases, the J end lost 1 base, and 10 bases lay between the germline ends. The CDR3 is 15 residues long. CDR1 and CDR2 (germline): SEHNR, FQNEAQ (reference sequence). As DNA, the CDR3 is TGTGCCAGCAGCTTGGGCAGTGCGAGCAATCAGCCCCAGCATTTT. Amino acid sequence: CASSLGSASNQPQHF. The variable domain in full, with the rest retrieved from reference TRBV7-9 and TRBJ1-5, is DTGVSQNPRHKITKRGQNVTFRCDPISEHNRLYWYRQTLGQGPEFLTYFQNEAQLEKSRLLSDRFSAERPKGSFSTLEIQRTEQGDSAMYLCASSLGSASNQPQHFGDGTRLSIL.

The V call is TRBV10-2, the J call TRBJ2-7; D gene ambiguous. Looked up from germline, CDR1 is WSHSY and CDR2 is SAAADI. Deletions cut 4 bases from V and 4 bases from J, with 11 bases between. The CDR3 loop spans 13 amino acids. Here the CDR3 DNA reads TGCGCCAGCAGTGGGGCACTCAGTTACGAGCAGTACTTC. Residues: CASSGALSYEQYF.

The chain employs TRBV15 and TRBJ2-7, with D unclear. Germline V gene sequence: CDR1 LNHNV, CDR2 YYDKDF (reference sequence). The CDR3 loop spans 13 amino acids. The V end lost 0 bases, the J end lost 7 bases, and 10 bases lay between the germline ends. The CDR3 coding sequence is TGTGCCACCAGCAGAGACCGGCTCGGGGAGCAGTACTTC. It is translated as CATSRDRLGEQYF.

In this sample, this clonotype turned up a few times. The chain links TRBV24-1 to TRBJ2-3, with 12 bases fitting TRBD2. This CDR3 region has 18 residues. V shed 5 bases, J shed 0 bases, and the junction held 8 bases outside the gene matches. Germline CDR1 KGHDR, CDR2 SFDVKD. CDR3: CATSAETSGRTSTDTQYF. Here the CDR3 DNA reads TGTGCCACCAGTGCCGAGACTAGCGGGAGAACTAGCACAGATACGCAGTATTTT.

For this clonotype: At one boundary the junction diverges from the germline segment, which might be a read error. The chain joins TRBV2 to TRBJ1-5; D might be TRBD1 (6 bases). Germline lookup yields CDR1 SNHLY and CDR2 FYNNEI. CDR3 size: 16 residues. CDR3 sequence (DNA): TGTGCCTGCAGTGCCCTGATCTCAGGGGCGAGTCAGCCCCAGCATTTT. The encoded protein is CACSALISGASQPQHF.

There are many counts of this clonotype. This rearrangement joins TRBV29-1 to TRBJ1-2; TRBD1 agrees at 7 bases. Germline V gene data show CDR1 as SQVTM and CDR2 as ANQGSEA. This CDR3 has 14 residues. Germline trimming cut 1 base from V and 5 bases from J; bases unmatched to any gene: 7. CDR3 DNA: TGCAGCGTTGAAGGGGACAGCGAAAGATATGGCTACACCTTC. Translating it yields CSVEGDSERYGYTF.

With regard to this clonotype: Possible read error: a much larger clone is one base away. CDR3 sequence reads: CAIRLLTDNHNSPLHF. Here the CDR3 DNA reads TGTGCCATCAGACTCCTCACAGATAACCATAATTCACCCCTCCACTTT. This chain joins TRBV10-3 and TRBJ1-6, with D uncertain. This CDR3 comprises 16 residues. V dropped 6 bases and J dropped 5 bases, with 17 bases sitting between them. Germline loops: CDR1 ENHRY, CDR2 SYGVKD.

The CDR3 DNA sequence: TGCGCCAGCAGCCAAGAAACAGCGGGAGGTAACACCATATATTTT. Its translation: CASSQETAGGNTIYF. The chain joins TRBV4-1 to TRBJ1-3; D is undetermined. Germline V gene data show CDR1 as MGHRA and CDR2 as YSYEKL. The CDR3 consists of 15 residues. V lost 0 bases and J 7 bases, leaving 13 bases between the germline ends.

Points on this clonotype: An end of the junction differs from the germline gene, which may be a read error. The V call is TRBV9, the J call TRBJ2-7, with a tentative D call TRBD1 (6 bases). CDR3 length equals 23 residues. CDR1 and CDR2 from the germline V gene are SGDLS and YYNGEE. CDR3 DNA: TGCGCCAGCAGCCAAGATCAGGGTACGATCCACAGGGCGGCGGAGGCTAAAAGCTACGAGCAGTACTTC. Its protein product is CASSQDQGTIHRAAEAKSYEQYF. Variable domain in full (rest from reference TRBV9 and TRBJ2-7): DSGVTQTPKHLITATGQRVTLRCSPRSGDLSVYWYQQSLDQGLQFLIQYYNGEERAKGNILERFSAQQFPDLHSELNLSSLELGDSALYFCASSQDQGTIHRAAEAKSYEQYFGPGTRLTVT.

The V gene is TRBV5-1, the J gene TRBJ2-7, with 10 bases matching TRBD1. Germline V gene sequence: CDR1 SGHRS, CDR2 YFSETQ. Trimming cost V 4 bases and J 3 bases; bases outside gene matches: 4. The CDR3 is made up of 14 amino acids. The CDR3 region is CASSARDRGYEQYF. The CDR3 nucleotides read TGCGCCAGCAGCGCAAGGGACAGGGGCTACGAGCAGTACTTC.

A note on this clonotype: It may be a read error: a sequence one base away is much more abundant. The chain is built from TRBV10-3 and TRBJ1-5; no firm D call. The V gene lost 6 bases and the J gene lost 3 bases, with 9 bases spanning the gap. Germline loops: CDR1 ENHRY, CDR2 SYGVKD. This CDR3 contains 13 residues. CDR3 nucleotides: TGTGCCATCAGCTGGAAGGACAATCAGCCCCAGCATTTT. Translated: CAISWKDNQPQHF.

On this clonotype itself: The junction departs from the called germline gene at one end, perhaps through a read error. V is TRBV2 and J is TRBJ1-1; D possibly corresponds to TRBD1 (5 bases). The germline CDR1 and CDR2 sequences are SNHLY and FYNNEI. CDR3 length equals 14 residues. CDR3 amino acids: CASSGGGSGTEALF. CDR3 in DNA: TGTGCCAGCAGTGGTGGGGGATCAGGCACTGAAGCTTTATTT.

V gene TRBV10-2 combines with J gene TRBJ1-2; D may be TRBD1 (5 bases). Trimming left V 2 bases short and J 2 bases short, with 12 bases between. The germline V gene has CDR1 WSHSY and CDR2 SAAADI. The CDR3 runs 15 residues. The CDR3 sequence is CASSEGPRGNYGYTF. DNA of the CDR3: TGCGCCAGCAGTGAGGGACCGAGGGGAAACTATGGCTACACCTTC.

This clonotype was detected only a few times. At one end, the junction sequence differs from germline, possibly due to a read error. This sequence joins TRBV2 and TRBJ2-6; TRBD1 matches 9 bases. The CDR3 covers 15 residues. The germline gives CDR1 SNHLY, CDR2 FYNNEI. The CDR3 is CASSEGSQGAYVLTF. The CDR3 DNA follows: TGTGCCAGCAGTGAAGGTTCACAGGGGGCCTACGTCCTGACTTTC.

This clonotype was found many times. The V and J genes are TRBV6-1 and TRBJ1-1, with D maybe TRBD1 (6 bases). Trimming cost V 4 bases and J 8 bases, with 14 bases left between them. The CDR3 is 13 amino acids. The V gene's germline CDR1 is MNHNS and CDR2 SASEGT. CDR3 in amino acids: CASSVEGGDEAFF. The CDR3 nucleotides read TGTGCCAGCAGTGTTGAAGGGGGGGACGAAGCTTTCTTT.

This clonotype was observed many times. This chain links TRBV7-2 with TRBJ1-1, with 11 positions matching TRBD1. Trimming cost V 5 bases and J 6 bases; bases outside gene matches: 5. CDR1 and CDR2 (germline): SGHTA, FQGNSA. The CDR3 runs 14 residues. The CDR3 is CASSPPGQGAEAFF. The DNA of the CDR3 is TGTGCCAGCAGCCCGCCGGGACAGGGGGCTGAAGCTTTCTTT.

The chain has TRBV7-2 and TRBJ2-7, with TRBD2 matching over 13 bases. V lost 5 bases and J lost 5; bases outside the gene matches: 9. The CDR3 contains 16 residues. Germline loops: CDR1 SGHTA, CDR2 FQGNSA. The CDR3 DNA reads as TGTGCCAGCAGCCCCGAAGGACTAGCGGGAGCTGACGAGCAGTACTTC. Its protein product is CASSPEGLAGADEQYF.

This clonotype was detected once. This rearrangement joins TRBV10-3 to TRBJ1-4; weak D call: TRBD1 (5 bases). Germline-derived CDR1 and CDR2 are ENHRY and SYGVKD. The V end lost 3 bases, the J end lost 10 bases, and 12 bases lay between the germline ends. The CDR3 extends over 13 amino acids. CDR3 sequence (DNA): TGTGCCATCAGTGATGGGGGGTCTGGAAAACTGTTTTTT. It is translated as CAISDGGSGKLFF.

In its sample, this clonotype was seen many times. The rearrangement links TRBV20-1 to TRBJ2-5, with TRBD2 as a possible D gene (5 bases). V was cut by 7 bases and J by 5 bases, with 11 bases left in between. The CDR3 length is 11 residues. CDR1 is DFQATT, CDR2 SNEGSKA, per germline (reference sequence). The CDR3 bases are TGCAGTGGCACACTAGAGGAGACCCAGTACTTC. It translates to CSGTLEETQYF.

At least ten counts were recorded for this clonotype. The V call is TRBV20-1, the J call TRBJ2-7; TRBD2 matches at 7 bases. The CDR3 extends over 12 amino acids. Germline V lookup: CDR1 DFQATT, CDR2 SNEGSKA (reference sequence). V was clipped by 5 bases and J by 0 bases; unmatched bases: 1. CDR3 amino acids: CSAAGVSYEQYF. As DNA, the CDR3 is TGCAGTGCTGCGGGGGTCTCCTACGAGCAGTACTTC.